The clone carrying this T cell receptor beta chain has only a few counts. Time point in this sample: patch test 1, 2 weeks after DPC sensitization. Treatment reported: therapeutic diphenylcyclopropenone sensitization with weekly scalp DPC. Each donor was an alopecia patient between 18 and 70 years of age who qualified for DPC. The V end was cut by 0 bases, the J end by 7 bases, with 10 bases between. The CDR3 has 14 amino acids. The sample comes from a study of human T cells and chemical hapten exposure. The wider study: The variation in per-sample TCR yields arose mainly from small differences in pooled library volumes.

TCRdb used MiXCR to reprocess the RACE reads, holding one entry per CDR3 protein. The table lists 180,000 or so distinct CDR3 sequences, roughly 15% of them singletons. The sequences come from whole blood, collected in connection with sensitization to the hapten diphenylcyclopropenone (DPC). The TCR sequence derives from a woman aged 25 to 39 with alopecia areata. Some clones in this sample may be carry-over from other donors' samples. This chain joins TRBV12-3 or TRBV12-4 and TRBJ1-5, with D possibly TRBD1 on 5 matching bases. This CDR3 reads CASSLAGGRQPQHF. The CDR3 DNA reads as TGTGCCAGCAGTTTAGCCGGGGGAAGGCAGCCCCAGCATTTT.